This entry is about one T cell receptor (beta chain). This specimen belongs to a study of blood T cell repertoires in COVID-19. Overall study context: PBMCs, B-cell-depleted T cells, or T cells provided the cDNA or gDNA that made up the material.

Source study methods: For nucleated cells, counts were estimated from reference gene primer amplification. TCRdb's copy holds only in-frame clones and misses some; the assay was immunoSEQ multiplex PCR. D and trimming were read from the DNA, whereas the V and J calls and clone size are those reported in that table. Of roughly 140,000 clones in the sample, more than 75% are singletons; the top ten hold around 11%. This TCR was recovered from a man aged 55-75 years who had recovered from COVID-19. Sequences were obtained from PBMCs or T cells enriched from blood (not recorded which).

The CDR3 region has the DNA TGTGCCAGCAGTCGGGACAGGTCAAACTATGGCTACACCTTC. Its translation is CASSRDRSNYGYTF. The rearrangement joins TRBV6-5 to TRBJ1-2, with TRBD1 matching over 8 bases. The CDR3 spans 14 residues. V shed 5 bases, J shed 2 bases, and the junction held 4 bases outside the gene matches. Germline V lookup: CDR1 MNHEY, CDR2 SVGAGI.